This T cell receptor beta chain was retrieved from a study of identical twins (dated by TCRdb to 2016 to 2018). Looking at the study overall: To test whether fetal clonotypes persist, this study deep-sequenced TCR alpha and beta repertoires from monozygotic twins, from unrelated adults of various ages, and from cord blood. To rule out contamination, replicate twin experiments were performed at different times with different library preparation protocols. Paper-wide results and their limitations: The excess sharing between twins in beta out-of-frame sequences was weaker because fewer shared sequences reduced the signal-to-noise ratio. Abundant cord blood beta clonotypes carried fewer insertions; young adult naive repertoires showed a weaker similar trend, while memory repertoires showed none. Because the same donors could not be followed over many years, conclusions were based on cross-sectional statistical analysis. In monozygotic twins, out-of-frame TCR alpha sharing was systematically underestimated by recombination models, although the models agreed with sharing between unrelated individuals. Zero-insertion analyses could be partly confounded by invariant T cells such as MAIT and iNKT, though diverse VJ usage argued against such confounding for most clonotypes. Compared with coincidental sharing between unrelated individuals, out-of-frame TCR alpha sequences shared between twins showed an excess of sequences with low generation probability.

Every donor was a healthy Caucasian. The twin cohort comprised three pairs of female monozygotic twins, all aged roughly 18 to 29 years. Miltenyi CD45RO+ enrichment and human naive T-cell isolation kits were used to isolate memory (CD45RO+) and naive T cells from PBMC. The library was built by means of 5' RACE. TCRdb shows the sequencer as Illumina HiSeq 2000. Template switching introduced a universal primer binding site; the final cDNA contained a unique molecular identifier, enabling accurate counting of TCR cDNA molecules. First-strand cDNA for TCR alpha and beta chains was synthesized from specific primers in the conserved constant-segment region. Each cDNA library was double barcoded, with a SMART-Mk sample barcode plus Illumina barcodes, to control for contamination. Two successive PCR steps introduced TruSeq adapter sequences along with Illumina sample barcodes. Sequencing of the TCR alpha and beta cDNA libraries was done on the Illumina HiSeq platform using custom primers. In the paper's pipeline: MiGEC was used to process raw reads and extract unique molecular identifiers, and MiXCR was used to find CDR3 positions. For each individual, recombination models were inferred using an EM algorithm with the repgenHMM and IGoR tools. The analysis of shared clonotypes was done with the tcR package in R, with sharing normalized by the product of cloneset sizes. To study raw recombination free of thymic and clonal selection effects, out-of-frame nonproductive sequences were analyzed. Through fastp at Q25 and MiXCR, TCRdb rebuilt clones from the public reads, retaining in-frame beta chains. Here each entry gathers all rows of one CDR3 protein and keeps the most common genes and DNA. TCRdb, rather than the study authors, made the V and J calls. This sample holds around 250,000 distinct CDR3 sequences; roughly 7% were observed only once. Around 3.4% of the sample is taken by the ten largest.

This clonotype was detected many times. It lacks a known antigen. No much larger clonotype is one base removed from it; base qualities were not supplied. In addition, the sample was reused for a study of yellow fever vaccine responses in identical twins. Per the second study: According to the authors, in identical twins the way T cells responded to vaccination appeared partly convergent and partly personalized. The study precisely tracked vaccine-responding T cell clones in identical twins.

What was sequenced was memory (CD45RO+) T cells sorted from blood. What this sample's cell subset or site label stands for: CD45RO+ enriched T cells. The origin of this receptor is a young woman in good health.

The CDR3 corresponds to CASSQGSSYNEQFF. The DNA reads TGTGCCAGCAGCCAAGGGAGCTCCTACAATGAGCAGTTCTTC. The chain links TRBV9 with TRBJ2-1; the D segment could be TRBD2, given 5 matching bases. Trimming costs V 4 bases and J 0 bases, and their ends lie 8 bases apart. Counted from cysteine to phenylalanine, this CDR3 has 14 amino acids. Only CDR3 DNA remains: 42 bases, in frame from the first base. Sequences SGDLS (CDR1) and YYNGEE (CDR2) are obtained from the germline V gene.